A selection of T cell receptor beta chains follows, all from one sample in a study of siplizumab effects on memory and regulatory T cells. The method was immunoSEQ multiplex PCR; TCRdb's version includes in-frame clones alone and lacks a portion of them. The sample has 70,000 to 95,000 clones; roughly 93% are singletons. Sequenced: CD8+ T cells sorted from blood. Receptors were obtained from a human donor in good health. Both conserved end residues are part of each CDR3. Each record gives: D gene, J gene, V gene, clone size, CDR3 protein, CDR3 DNA. D genes are given only for firm matches. Only some rows state a clone size, as once, few, many or a class for expanded clones.

D: TRBD2
J: TRBJ2-7
V: TRBV2
size: once
CDR3: CASSALAGEEQYF
DNA: TGTGCCAGCAGTGCCCTAGCGGGAGAGGAGCAGTACTTC

D: -
J: TRBJ2-1
V: TRBV7-6
size: -
CDR3: CASSLAKDGGNSYNEQFF
DNA: TGTGCCAGCAGCTTAGCAAAGGACGGCGGCAACTCCTACAATGAGCAGTTCTTC

D: -
J: TRBJ2-7
V: TRBV15
size: -
CDR3: CATSRVQGNEQYF
DNA: TGTGCCACCAGCAGGGTGCAGGGGAACGAGCAGTACTTC

D: -
J: TRBJ1-2
V: TRBV9
size: -
CDR3: CASSAQGYGYTF
DNA: TGTGCCAGCAGCGCACAGGGCTATGGCTACACCTTC

D: TRBD2
J: TRBJ2-3
V: TRBV4-3
size: -
CDR3: CASSQDLVLAGTDTQYF
DNA: TGCGCCAGCAGCCAAGATCTTGTACTAGCGGGAACAGATACGCAGTATTTT

D: -
J: TRBJ2-7
V: TRBV5-6
size: once
CDR3: CASSLGGAVSYEQYF
DNA: TGTGCCAGCAGCTTGGGAGGGGCGGTCTCCTACGAGCAGTACTTC

D: TRBD1
J: TRBJ2-2
V: TRBV4-1
size: -
CDR3: CASSQWQGAGELFF
DNA: TGCGCCAGCAGCCAATGGCAGGGGGCCGGGGAGCTGTTTTTT

D: -
J: TRBJ2-1
V: TRBV13
size: once
CDR3: CASTPPGEGQISFF
DNA: TGTGCCAGCACCCCCCCGGGGGAGGGACAGATCTCCTTCTTC

D: -
J: TRBJ1-3
V: TRBV7-8
size: -
CDR3: CASSQSGEVSGNTIYF
DNA: TGTGCCAGCAGCCAGTCAGGGGAAGTCTCTGGAAACACCATATATTTT

D: TRBD1
J: TRBJ1-2
V: TRBV29-1
size: -
CDR3: CSVEGDSSSNYGYTF
DNA: TGCAGCGTTGAAGGGGACAGCTCTTCTAACTATGGCTACACCTTC

D: -
J: TRBJ1-2
V: TRBV19
size: -
CDR3: CASSNGGLGGYTF
DNA: TGTGCCAGTAGTAACGGGGGCTTAGGCGGCTACACCTTC

D: TRBD1
J: TRBJ1-3
V: TRBV14
size: -
CDR3: CASSLDRSSGNTIYF
DNA: TGTGCCAGCAGCCTGGACAGGAGCTCTGGAAACACCATATATTTT

D: -
J: TRBJ1-2
V: TRBV27
size: -
CDR3: CASSYRGLANYGYTF
DNA: TGTGCCAGCAGTTACCGGGGGTTAGCTAACTATGGCTACACCTTC

D: -
J: TRBJ2-6
V: TRBV7-8
size: -
CDR3: CASSLGEHSGANVLTF
DNA: TGTGCCAGCAGCTTAGGGGAACACTCTGGGGCCAACGTCCTGACTTTC

D: -
J: TRBJ2-3
V: TRBV12-5
size: once
CDR3: CASGLDNRVDTQYF
DNA: TGTGCTAGTGGTTTGGACAACAGGGTAGATACGCAGTATTTT

D: -
J: TRBJ2-3
V: TRBV10-3
size: -
CDR3: CATLDLDLTQYF
DNA: TGTGCCACCTTAGACCTAGATCTGACGCAGTATTTT

D: TRBD1
J: TRBJ2-7
V: TRBV13
size: -
CDR3: CASSPGQGSYEQYF
DNA: TGTGCCAGCAGCCCGGGACAGGGGAGCTACGAGCAGTACTTC

D: TRBD2
J: TRBJ2-7
V: TRBV27
size: -
CDR3: CASSLRGVAGPLGEQYF
DNA: TGTGCCAGCAGTTTGAGGGGGGTAGCGGGACCCCTCGGCGAGCAGTACTTC

D: -
J: TRBJ1-2
V: TRBV30
size: -
CDR3: CAWGGTLGANYGYTF
DNA: TGTGCCTGGGGGGGCACCCTAGGCGCCAACTATGGCTACACCTTC

D: -
J: TRBJ2-1
V: TRBV5-6
size: -
CDR3: CASNLYRVPGIDRQFF
DNA: TGTGCCAGCAACCTTTACCGGGTCCCGGGAATCGATAGGCAGTTCTTC

D: -
J: TRBJ1-1
V: TRBV10-2
size: once
CDR3: CASSEGSGANTEAFF
DNA: TGCGCCAGCAGTGAGGGCTCTGGGGCGAACACTGAAGCTTTCTTT

D: -
J: TRBJ1-5
V: TRBV19
size: -
CDR3: CASSIGLTAYSNQPQHF
DNA: TGTGCCAGTAGTATAGGATTGACAGCCTATAGCAATCAGCCCCAGCATTTT